Reported below is one T cell receptor beta chain. Its antigen remains unidentified. This sample was taken from a study of TIL therapy for anti-PD-1-resistant metastatic lung cancer. Sample time point: pre-treatment sample, taken before nivolumab and TIL therapy. Germline CDR1 reads MNHEY; CDR2 reads SVGAGI. V shed 6 bases, J shed 5 bases, and the junction held 7 bases outside the gene matches. The CDR3 has 14 amino acids. Study observations and caveats: Infused TIL clonotypes partially replaced the baseline blood repertoire, then decayed over months.

The libraries were made with immunoSEQ v3. Repertoires were generated with immunoSEQ multiplex PCR, while TCRdb's copy carries only in-frame clones and drops some. Here the sample spans about 59,000 clones, less than 75% being singletons. V usage is TRBV6-5 and J usage is TRBJ2-3, with 8 bases fitting TRBD1. This clonotype was obtained from a person between 25 and 79 years old with non-small cell lung cancer. The sample consisted of blood, taken at baseline. In DNA, the CDR3 is TGTGCCAGCAGCTCAGGGGGCTTAAGAGATACGCAGTATTTT. This codes for CASSSGGLRDTQYF.